This is a list of T cell receptor beta chains from one sample in a study of T-cell reconstitution after alpha-beta-depleted transplantation in children. From the PCR reads, TCRdb called clonotypes with MiXCR, one entry per CDR3 protein. The sample lists about 500,000 distinct CDR3 sequences, roughly 33% seen once, with around 2.3% in the top ten. The sample here was PBMCs from the stem cell graft donor, taken from the stem cell graft. These receptors came from a human donor who donated a stem cell graft to a child with aplastic anemia. Each CDR3 is given with its conserved first and last residue. Each record gives: J gene, D gene, clone size, V gene, CDR3 protein, CDR3 DNA. The D gene is left open where the match is weak. Rows give clone size only sometimes, using once, few, many, or a class for an expanded clone.

>TRBJ2-2|.|few|TRBV1
CTSSQGRYTGELFF
TGCACCAGCAGCCAAGGGCGTTACACCGGGGAGCTGTTTTTT
>TRBJ2-1|TRBD2|many|TRBV7-8
CASTLAGGGEQFF
TGTGCCAGCACCCTAGCGGGAGGGGGGGAGCAGTTCTTC
>TRBJ2-1|TRBD2|.|TRBV12-3/TRBV12-4
CASSGTSSDEQFF
TGTGCCAGCAGCGGGACTAGCAGCGATGAGCAGTTCTTC
>TRBJ2-5|.|few|TRBV12-3/TRBV12-4
CASSFSGGSRGETQYF
TGTGCCAGCAGTTTCTCTGGGGGAAGTCGAGGAGAGACCCAGTACTTC
>TRBJ2-1|.|.|TRBV5-1
CASSLRGVWNEQFF
TGCGCCAGCAGCTTGCGGGGTGTATGGAATGAGCAGTTCTTC
>TRBJ2-7|.|.|TRBV20-1
CSAGSDLPSSSYEQYF
TGCAGTGCTGGTTCCGACCTCCCATCCAGCTCCTACGAGCAGTACTTC
>TRBJ2-5|TRBD1|.|TRBV7-2
CASSSDRGYETQYF
TGTGCCAGCAGCTCGGACAGGGGATACGAGACCCAGTACTTC
>TRBJ1-2|.|.|TRBV12-3/TRBV12-4
CASSLSQGRSGYTF
TGTGCCAGCAGTTTAAGTCAGGGACGGAGCGGCTACACCTTC
>TRBJ2-7|TRBD1|.|TRBV29-1
CSVQRQGAGEQYF
TGCAGCGTGCAACGACAGGGGGCGGGGGAGCAGTACTTC
>TRBJ2-4|TRBD1|.|TRBV7-8
CASSRGGQKNIQYF
TGTGCCAGCAGCCGTGGGGGACAGAAAAACATTCAGTACTTC
>TRBJ2-7|TRBD1|.|TRBV6-2/TRBV6-3
CASIARDRVPYEQYF
TGTGCCAGCATCGCCAGGGACAGGGTCCCCTACGAGCAGTACTTC
>TRBJ1-3|.|few|TRBV29-1
CSVASGTQGPGNTIYF
TGCAGCGTTGCCTCCGGGACCCAGGGACCTGGAAACACCATATATTTT
>TRBJ2-3|TRBD2|few|TRBV6-2/TRBV6-3
CASSYGLAGIVDTQYF
TGTGCCAGCAGTTATGGACTAGCGGGAATTGTAGATACGCAGTATTTT
>TRBJ2-7|.|few|TRBV5-5
CASSAGDGYYEQYF
TGTGCCAGCAGCGCAGGGGACGGCTACTACGAGCAGTACTTC
>TRBJ1-2|TRBD1|few|TRBV29-1
CSVAGQGNLNYGYTF
TGCAGCGTTGCGGGACAGGGGAACCTCAACTATGGCTACACCTTC
>TRBJ1-4|.|few|TRBV12-3/TRBV12-4
CASSKDRGHNEKLFF
TGTGCCAGCAGTAAGGACCGTGGACATAATGAAAAACTGTTTTTT
>TRBJ2-3|.|.|TRBV7-2
CASSPTSRDSTDTQYF
TGTGCCAGCAGCCCGACATCGCGGGATAGCACAGATACGCAGTATTTT
>TRBJ1-2|TRBD1|.|TRBV18
CASSPLGQGANYGYTF
TGTGCCAGCTCACCGCTGGGACAGGGGGCAAACTATGGCTACACCTTC